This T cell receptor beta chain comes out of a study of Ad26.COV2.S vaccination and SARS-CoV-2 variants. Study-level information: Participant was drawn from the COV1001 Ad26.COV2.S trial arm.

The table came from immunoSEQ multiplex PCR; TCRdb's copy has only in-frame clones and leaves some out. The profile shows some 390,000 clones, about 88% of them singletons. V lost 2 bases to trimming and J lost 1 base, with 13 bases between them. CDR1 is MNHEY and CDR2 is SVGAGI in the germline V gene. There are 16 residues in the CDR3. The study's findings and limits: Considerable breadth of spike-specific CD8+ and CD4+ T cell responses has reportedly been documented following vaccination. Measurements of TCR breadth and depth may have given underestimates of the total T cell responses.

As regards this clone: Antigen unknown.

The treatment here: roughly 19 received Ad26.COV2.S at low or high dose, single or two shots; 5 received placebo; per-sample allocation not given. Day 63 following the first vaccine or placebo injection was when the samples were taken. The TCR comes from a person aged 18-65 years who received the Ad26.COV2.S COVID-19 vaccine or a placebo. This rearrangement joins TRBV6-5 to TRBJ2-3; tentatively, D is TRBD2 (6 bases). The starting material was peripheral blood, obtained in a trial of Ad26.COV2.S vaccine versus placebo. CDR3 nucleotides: TGTGCCAGCAGTTACGGCGGGGCGGGTCGCACAGATACGCAGTATTTT. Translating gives CASSYGGAGRTDTQYF.